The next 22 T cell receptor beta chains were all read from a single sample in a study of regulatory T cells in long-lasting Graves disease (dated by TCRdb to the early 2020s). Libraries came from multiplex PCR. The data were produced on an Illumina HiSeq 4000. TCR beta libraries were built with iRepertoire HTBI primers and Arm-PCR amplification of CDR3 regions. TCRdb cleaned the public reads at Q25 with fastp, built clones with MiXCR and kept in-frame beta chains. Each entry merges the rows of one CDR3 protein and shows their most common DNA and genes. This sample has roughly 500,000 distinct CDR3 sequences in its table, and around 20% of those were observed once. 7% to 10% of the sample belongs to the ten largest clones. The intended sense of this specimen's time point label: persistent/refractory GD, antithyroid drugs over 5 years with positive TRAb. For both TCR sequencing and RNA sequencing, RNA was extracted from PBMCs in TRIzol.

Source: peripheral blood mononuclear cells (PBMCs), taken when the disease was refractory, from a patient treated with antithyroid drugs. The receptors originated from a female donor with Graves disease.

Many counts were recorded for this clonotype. In DNA form, the CDR3 reads TGTGCCAGCAGTTCACTTGACAGCCCAATACGCGAAAAACTGTTTTTT. The encoded protein is CASSSLDSPIREKLFF. The chain employs TRBV27 and TRBJ1-4; D may be TRBD1 (5 bases). This CDR3 spans 16 amino acids. CDR1 is MNHEY, CDR2 SMNVEV, per germline (reference sequence). Trimming cost V 4 bases and J 8 bases, with 20 bases left between them.

The CDR3 loop reads CASSVGLSQTDTQYF. CDR3 nucleotide sequence: TGTGCCAGCAGCGTGGGACTAAGTCAAACAGATACGCAGTATTTT. The gene calls are TRBV5-4 and TRBJ2-3; 7 bases align to TRBD2. V shed 4 bases, J shed 3 bases, and the junction held 8 bases outside the gene matches. The CDR3 has 15 residues. The V gene's germline CDR1 is SGHNT and CDR2 YYREEE (reference sequence).

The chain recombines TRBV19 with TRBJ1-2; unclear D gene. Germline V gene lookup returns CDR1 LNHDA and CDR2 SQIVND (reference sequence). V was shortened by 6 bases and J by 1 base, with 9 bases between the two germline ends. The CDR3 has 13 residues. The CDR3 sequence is CASSDGNNYGYTF. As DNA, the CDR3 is TGTGCCAGTAGCGACGGGAATAACTATGGCTACACCTTC.

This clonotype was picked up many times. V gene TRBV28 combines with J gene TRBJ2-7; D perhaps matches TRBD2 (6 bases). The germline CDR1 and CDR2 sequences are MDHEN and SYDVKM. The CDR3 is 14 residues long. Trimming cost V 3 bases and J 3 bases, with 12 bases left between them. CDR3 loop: CASSFAGPLYEQYF. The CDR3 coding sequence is TGTGCCAGCAGTTTTGCGGGGCCTCTCTACGAGCAGTACTTC.

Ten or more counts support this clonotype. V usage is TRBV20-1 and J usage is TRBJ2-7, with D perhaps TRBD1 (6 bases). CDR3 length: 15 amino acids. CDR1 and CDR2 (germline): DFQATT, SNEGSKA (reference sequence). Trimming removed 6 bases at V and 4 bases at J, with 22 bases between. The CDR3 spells CSAITGQGLKYEQYF. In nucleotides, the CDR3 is TGCAGTGCCATTACAGGGCAGGGTCTAAAATACGAGCAGTACTTC.

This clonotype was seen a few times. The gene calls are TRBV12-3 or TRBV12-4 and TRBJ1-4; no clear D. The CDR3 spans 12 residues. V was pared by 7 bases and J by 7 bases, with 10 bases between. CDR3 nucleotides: TGTGCCAGCAACTCGAATGGTGAAAAACTGTTTTTT. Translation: CASNSNGEKLFF.

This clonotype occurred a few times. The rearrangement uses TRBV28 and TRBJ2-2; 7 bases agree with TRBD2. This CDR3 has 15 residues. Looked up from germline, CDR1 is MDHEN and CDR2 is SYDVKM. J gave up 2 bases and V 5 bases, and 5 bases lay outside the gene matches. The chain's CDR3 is CASSTGTTNTGELFF. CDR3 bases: TGTGCCAGCAGTACCGGGACTACAAACACCGGGGAGCTGTTTTTT.

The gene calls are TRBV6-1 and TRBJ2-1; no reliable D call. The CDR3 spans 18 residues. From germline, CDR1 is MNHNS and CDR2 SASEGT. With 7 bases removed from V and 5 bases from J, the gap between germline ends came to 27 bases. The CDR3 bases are TGTGCCAGCACCTCCATGGTTATACGTAGTGCAAAACACAATGAGCAGTTCTTC. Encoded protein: CASTSMVIRSAKHNEQFF.

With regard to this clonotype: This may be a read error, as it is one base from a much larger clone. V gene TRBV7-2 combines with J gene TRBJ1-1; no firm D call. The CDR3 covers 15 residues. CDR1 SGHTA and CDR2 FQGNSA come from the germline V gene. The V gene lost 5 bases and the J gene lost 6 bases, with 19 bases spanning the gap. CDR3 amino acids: CASSIGRAKNAEAFF. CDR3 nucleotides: TGTGCCAGCAGCATAGGGCGAGCAAAAAACGCTGAAGCTTTCTTT.

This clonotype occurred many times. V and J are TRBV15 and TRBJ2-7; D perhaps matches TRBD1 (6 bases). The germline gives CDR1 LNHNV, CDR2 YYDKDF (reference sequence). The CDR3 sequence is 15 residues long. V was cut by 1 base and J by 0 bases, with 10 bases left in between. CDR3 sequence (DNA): TGTGCCACCAGCAGAGTTCGGACAGTCTCCTACGAGCAGTACTTC. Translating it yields CATSRVRTVSYEQYF. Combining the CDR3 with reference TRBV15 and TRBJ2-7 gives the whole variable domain DAMVIQNPRYQVTQFGKPVTLSCSQTLNHNVMYWYQQKSSQAPKLLFHYYDKDFNNEADTPDNFQSRRPNTSFCFLDIRSPGLGDTAMYLCATSRVRTVSYEQYFGPGTRLTVT.

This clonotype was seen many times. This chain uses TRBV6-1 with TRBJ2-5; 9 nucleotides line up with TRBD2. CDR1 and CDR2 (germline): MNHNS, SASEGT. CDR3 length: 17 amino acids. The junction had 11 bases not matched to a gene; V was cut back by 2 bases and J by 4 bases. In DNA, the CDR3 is TGTGCCAGCAGTGAAAAGGTAGCGGGAGTATCATTAGAGACCCAGTACTTC. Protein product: CASSEKVAGVSLETQYF.

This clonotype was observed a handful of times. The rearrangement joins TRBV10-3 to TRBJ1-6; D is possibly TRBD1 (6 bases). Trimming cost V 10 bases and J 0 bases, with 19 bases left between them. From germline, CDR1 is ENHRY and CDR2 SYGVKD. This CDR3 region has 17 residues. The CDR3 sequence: CASNRVLGSSYNSPLHF. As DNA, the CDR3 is TGTGCCAGCAACAGGGTTCTCGGCAGCTCCTATAATTCACCCCTCCACTTT.

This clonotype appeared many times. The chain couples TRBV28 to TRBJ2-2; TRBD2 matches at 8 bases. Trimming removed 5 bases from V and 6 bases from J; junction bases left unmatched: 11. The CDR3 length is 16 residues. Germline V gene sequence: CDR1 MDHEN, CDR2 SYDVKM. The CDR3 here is CASSPGLAIRSGELFF. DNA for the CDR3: TGTGCCAGCAGTCCCGGACTAGCCATTAGGTCCGGGGAGCTGTTTTTT.

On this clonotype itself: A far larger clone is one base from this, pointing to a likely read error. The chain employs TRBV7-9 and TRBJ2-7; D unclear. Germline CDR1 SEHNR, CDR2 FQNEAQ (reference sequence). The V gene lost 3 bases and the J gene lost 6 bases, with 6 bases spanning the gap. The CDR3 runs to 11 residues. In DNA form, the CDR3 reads TGTGCCAGCAGCTTCCACTGCGAGCAGTACTTC. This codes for CASSFHCEQYF.

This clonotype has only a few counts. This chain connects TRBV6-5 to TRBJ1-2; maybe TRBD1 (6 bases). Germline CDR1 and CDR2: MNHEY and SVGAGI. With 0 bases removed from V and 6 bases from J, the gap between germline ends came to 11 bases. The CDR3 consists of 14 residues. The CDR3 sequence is CASSYSTGGDGYTF. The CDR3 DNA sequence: TGTGCCAGCAGTTACTCGACCGGGGGCGATGGCTACACCTTC.

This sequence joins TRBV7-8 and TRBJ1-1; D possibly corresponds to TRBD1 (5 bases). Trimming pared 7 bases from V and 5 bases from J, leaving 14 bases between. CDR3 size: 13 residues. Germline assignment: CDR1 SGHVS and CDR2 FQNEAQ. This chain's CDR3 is CASTGHLVTEAFF. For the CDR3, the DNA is TGTGCCAGCACCGGACATTTAGTGACTGAAGCTTTCTTT.

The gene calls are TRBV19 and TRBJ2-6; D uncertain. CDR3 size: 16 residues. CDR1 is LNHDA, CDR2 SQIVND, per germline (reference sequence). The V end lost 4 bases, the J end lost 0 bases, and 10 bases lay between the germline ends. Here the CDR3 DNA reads TGTGCCAGTAGTAGATTTAGCCGCTCTGGGGCCAACGTCCTGACTTTC. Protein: CASSRFSRSGANVLTF.

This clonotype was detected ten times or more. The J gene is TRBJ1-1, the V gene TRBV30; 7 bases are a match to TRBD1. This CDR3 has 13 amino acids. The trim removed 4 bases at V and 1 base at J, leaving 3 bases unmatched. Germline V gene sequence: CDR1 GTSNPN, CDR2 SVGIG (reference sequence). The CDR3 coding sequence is TGTGCCTGGACCAACAGGGGGAACACTGAAGCTTTCTTT. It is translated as CAWTNRGNTEAFF.

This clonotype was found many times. CDR3 nucleotide sequence: TGTGCCAGCAGTTTAAAGGGTCCCTATGGCTACACCTTC. Encoded protein: CASSLKGPYGYTF. The rearrangement joins TRBV28 to TRBJ1-2; D uncertain. From germline, CDR1 is MDHEN and CDR2 SYDVKM. Trimming took off 2 bases at V and 4 bases at J, with 8 bases between the two ends. This CDR3 comprises 13 residues.

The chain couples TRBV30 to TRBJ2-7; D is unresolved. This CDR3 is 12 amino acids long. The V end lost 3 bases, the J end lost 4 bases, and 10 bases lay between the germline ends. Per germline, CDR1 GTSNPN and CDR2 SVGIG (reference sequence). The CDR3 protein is CAWRTERYEQYF. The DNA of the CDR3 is TGTGCCTGGAGGACGGAGAGGTACGAGCAGTACTTC.

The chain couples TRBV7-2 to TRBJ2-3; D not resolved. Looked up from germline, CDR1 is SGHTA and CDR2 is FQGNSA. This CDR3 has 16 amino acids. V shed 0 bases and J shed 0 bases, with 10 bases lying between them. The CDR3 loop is CASSLARSASTDTQYF. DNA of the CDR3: TGTGCCAGCAGCTTAGCGAGGTCTGCTAGCACAGATACGCAGTATTTT. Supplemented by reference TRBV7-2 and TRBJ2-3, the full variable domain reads GAGVSQSPSNKVTEKGKDVELRCDPISGHTALYWYRQSLGQGLEFLIYFQGNSAPDKSGLPSDRFSAERTGGSVSTLTIQRTQQEDSAVYLCASSLARSASTDTQYFGPGTRLTVL.

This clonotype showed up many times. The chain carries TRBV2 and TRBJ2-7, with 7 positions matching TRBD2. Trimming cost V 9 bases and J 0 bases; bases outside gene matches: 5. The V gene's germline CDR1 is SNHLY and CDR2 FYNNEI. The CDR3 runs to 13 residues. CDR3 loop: CAREGTNSYEQYF. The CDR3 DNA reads TGTGCCAGAGAAGGGACTAACTCCTACGAGCAGTACTTC.